This TCR beta chain stems from a study of OX40 agonist ivuxolimab in advanced cancers. General study points: The study found that CD8+ T cells averaged more expanded clones than CD4+.

The germline CDR1 and CDR2 sequences are SGHTA and FQGNSA. The CDR3 sequence is 16 residues long. Between the trimmed V and J ends, which lost 1 base and 1 base, there was a span of 13 bases. Notes on this clone: Its matching antigen is unknown.

TCRdb keeps only in-frame clones here, not all; method: immunoSEQ multiplex PCR. The data show about 28,000 clones, roughly 85% seen once. The source was CD4+ or CD8+ T cells sorted from blood, collected in a trial of the OX40 agonist ivuxolimab. V and J are TRBV7-2 and TRBJ1-1; possibly TRBD1 for D (5 bases). This clonotype was obtained from an adult with an advanced solid tumor such as melanoma, head and neck, liver or kidney cancer. The CDR3 DNA is TGTGCCAGCAGCTTAGGGTACTTGGGGGGGAACACTGAAGCTTTCTTT. As protein: CASSLGYLGGNTEAFF.